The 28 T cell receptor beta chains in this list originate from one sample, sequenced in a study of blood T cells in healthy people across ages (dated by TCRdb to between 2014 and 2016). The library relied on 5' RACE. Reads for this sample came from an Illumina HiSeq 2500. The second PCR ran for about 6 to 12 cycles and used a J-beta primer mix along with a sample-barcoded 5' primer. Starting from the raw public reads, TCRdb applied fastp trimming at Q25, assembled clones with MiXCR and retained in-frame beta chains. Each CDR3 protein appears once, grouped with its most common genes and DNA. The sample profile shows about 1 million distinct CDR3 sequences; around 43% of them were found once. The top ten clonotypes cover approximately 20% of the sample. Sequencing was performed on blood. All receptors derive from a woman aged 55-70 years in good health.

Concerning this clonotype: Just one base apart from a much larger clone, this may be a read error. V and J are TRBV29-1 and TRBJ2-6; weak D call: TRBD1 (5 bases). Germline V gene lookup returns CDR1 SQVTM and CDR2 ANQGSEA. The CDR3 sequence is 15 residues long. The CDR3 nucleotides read TGCAGCGTTCGGACGGTGACCTCTGGGGCCGACGTCCTGACTTTC. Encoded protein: CSVRTVTSGADVLTF.

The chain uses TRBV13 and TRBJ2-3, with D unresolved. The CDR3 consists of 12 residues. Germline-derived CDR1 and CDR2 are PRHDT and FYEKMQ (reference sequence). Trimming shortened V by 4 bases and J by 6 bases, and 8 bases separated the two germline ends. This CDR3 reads CASSSRSDTQYF. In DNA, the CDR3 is TGTGCCAGCAGCTCACGAAGCGATACGCAGTATTTT.

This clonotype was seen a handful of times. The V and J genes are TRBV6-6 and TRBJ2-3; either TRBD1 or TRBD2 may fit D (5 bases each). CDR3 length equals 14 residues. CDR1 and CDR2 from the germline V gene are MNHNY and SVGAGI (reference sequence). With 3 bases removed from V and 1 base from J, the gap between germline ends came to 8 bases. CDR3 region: CASSYVGGTDTQYF. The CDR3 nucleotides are TGTGCCAGCAGTTATGTGGGGGGCACAGATACGCAGTATTTT.

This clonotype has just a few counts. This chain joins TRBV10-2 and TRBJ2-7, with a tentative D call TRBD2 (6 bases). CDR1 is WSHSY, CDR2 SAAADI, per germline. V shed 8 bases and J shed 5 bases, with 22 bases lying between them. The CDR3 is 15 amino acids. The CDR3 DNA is TGCGCCAGCTCCAAGGTGGACTACCGCTCAAACGAGCAGTACTTC. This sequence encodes CASSKVDYRSNEQYF.

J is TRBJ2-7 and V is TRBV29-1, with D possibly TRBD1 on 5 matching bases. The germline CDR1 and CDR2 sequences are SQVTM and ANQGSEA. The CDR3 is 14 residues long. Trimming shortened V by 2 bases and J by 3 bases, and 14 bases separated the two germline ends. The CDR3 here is CSVEISGRIYEQYF. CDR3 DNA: TGCAGCGTTGAAATTTCAGGGCGGATCTACGAGCAGTACTTC.

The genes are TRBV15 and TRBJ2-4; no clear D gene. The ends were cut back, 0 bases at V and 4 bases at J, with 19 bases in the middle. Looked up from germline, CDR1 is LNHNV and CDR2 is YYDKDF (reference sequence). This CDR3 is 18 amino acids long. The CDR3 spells CATSRDKAPWAEKNIQYF. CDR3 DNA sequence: TGTGCCACCAGCAGAGATAAGGCCCCCTGGGCAGAAAAAAACATTCAGTACTTC. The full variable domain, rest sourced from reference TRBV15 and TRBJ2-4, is DAMVIQNPRYQVTQFGKPVTLSCSQTLNHNVMYWYQQKSSQAPKLLFHYYDKDFNNEADTPDNFQSRRPNTSFCFLDIRSPGLGDTAMYLCATSRDKAPWAEKNIQYFGAGTRLSVL.

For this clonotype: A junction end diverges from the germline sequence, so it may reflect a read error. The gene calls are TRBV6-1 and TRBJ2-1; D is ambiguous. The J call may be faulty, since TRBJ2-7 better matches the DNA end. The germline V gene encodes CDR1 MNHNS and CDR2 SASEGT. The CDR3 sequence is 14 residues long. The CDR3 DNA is TGTGCCATCAGTGGGCAGGTCTCCTACAATGAGCAGTACTTC. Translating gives CAISGQVSYNEQYF.

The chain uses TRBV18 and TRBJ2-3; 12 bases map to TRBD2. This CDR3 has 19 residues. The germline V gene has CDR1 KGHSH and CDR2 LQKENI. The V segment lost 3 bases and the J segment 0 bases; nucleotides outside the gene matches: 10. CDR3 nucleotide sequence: TGTGCCAGCTCACCCATGGGACTAGCGGGCCTTGCTAGCACAGATACGCAGTATTTT. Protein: CASSPMGLAGLASTDTQYF.

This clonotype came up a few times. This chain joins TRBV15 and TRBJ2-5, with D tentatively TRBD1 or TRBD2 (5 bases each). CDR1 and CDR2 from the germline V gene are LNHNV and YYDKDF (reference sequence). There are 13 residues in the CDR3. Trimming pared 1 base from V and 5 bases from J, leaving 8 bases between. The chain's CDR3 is CATSRAGTETQYF. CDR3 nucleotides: TGTGCCACCAGCAGAGCGGGGACGGAGACCCAGTACTTC.

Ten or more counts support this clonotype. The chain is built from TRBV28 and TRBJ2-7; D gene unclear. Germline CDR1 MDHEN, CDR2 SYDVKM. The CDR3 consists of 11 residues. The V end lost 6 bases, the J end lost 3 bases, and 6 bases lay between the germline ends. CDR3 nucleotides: TGTGCCAGCAGCCCAAACTACGAGCAGTACTTC. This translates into CASSPNYEQYF.

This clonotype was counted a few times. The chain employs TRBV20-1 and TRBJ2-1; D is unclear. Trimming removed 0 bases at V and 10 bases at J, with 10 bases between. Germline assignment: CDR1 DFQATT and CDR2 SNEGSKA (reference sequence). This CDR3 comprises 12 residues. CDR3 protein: CSARDVAEEQFF. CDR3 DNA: TGCAGTGCTAGAGATGTCGCCGAAGAGCAGTTCTTC.

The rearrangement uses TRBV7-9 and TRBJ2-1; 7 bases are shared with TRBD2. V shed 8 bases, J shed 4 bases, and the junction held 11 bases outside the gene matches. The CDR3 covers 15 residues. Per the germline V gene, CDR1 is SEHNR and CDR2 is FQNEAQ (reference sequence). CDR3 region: CASRGGEPKYNEQFF. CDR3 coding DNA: TGTGCCAGCCGTGGGGGGGAACCTAAATACAATGAGCAGTTCTTC.

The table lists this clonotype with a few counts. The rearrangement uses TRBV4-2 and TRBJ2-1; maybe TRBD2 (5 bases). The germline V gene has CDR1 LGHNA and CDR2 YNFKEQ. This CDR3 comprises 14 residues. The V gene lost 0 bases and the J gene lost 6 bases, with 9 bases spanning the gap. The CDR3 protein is CASSQDGTSNEQFF. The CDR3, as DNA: TGTGCCAGCAGCCAAGATGGAACTAGCAATGAGCAGTTCTTC.

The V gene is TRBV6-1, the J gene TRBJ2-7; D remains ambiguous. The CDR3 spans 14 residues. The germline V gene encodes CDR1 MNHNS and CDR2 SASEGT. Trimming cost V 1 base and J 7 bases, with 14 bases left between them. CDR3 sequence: CASSEEAQMGEQYF. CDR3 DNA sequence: TGTGCCAGCAGTGAAGAGGCCCAGATGGGGGAGCAGTACTTC.

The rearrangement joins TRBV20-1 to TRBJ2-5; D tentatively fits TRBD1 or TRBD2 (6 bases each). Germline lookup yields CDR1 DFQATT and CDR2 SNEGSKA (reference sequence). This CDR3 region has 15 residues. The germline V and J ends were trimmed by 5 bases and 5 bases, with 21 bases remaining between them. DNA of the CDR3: TGCAGTGCTCGACAAAGGAGGGGGAATCAGGAGACCCAGTACTTC. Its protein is CSARQRRGNQETQYF.

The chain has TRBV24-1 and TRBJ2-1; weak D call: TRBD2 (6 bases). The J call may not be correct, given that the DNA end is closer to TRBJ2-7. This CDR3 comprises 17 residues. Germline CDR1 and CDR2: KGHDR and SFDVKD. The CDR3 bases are TGTGCCACCAGTGGGACCACAGCGGGTAGTTCCTACAATGAGCAGTACTTC. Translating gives CATSGTTAGSSYNEQYF.

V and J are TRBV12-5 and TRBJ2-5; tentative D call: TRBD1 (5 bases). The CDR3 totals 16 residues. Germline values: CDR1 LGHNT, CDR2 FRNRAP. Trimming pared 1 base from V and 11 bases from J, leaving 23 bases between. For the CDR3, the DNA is TGTGCTAGTGGTTTGGACAGACAGATTTCCGAGATGGAGCAGTACTTC. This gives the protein CASGLDRQISEMEQYF.

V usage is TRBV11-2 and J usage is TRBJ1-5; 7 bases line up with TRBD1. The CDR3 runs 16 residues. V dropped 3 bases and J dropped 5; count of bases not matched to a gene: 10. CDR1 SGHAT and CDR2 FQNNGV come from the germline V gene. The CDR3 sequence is CASSFGGRGLYQPQHF. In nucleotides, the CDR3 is TGTGCCAGCAGCTTTGGAGGGAGGGGGCTTTATCAGCCCCAGCATTTT.

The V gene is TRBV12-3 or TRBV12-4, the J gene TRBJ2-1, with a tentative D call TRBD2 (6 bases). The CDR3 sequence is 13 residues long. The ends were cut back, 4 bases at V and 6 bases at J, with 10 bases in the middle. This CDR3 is CASSSGVGNEQFF. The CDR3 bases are TGTGCCAGCAGTTCGGGGGTGGGCAATGAGCAGTTCTTC.

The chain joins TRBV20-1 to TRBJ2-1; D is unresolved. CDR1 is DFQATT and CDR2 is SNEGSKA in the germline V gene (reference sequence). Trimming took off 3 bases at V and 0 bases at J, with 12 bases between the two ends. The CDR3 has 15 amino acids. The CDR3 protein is CSASPARSSYNEQFF. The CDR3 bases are TGCAGTGCTAGCCCCGCCAGATCCTCCTACAATGAGCAGTTCTTC.

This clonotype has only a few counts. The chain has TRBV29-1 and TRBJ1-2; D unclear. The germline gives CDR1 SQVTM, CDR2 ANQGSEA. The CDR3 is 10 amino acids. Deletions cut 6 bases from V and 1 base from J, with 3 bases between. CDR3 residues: CSVNNYGYTF. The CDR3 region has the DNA TGCAGCGTCAATAACTATGGCTACACCTTC.

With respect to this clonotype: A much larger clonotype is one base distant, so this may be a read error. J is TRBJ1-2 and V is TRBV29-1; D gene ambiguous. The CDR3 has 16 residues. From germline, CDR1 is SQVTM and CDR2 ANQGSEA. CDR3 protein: CSAEGPSDPATGGYTF. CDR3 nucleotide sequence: TGCAGCGCTGAAGGGCCCTCGGACCCTGCTACGGGTGGCTACACCTTC. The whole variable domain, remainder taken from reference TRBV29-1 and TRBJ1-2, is SAVISQKPSRDICQRGTSLTIQCQVDSQVTMMFWYRQQPGQSLTLIATANQGSEATYESGFVIDKFPISRPNLTFSTLTVSNMSPEDSSIYLCSAEGPSDPATGGYTFGSGTRLTVV.

CDR3 nucleotide sequence: TGTGCCAGCAGCTTGGCCCGTGGGGGGGTGATGGGCACAGATACGCAGTATTTT. It yields the protein CASSLARGGVMGTDTQYF. The chain couples TRBV7-9 to TRBJ2-3, with 7 bases lining up with TRBD2. V was clipped by 3 bases and J by 1 base; unmatched bases: 13. Per germline, CDR1 SEHNR and CDR2 FQNEAQ (reference sequence). CDR3 length: 18 amino acids. The variable domain in full, completed from reference TRBV7-9 and TRBJ2-3, reads DTGVSQNPRHKITKRGQNVTFRCDPISEHNRLYWYRQTLGQGPEFLTYFQNEAQLEKSRLLSDRFSAERPKGSFSTLEIQRTEQGDSAMYLCASSLARGGVMGTDTQYFGPGTRLTVL.

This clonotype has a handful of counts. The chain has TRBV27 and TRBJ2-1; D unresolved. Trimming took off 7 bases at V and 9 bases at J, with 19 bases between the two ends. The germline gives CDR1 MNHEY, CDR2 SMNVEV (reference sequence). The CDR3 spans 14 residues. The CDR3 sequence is CASTSSSYSSEQFF. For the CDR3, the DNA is TGTGCCAGCACCTCTTCTTCCTACTCATCTGAGCAGTTCTTC.

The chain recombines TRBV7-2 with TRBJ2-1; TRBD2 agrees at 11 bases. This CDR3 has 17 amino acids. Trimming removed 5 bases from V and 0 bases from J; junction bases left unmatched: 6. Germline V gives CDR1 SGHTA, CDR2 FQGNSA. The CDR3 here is CASSPRTSGFSYNEQFF. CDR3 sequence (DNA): TGTGCCAGCAGCCCCCGGACTAGCGGGTTCTCCTACAATGAGCAGTTCTTC.

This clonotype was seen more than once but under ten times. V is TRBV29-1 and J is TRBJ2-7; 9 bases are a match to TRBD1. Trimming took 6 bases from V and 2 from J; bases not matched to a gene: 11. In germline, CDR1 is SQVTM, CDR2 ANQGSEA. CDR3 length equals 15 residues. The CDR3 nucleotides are TGCAGCGTACTCCGGGACAGGGAAAATACCTACGAGCAGTACTTC. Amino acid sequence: CSVLRDRENTYEQYF.

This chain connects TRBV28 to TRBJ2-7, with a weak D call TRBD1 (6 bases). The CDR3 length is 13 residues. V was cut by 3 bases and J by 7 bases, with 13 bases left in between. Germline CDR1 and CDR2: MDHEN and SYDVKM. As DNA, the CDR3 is TGTGCCAGCAGTTTGAACAGGGTCGTTGAGCAGTACTTC. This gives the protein CASSLNRVVEQYF.

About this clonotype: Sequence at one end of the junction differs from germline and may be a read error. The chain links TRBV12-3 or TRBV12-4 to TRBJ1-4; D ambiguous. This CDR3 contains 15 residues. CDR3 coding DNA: TGTGCCAGCAGTTTAGGGAGGTCGGGTAATGAAAAACTGTCTTTT. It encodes CASSLGRSGNEKLSF.